These 18 T cell receptor beta chains came from one sample sequenced in a study of shared clonotypes between healthy human individuals. Sequencing used immunoSEQ multiplex PCR; TCRdb keeps in-frame clones, though not all of them. The sample lists approximately 810,000 clones, 85% to 95% occurring once. As defined, naive CD8 cells were CD45RO-negative and positively selected for CCR7, with terminally differentiated effector memory CD45RA+ cells excluded. Input material: naive CD8+ T cells sorted from blood. All receptors come from a man aged 25-45 years in good health.

The V call is TRBV7-6, the J call TRBJ2-1; 9 positions agree with TRBD2. V trimming: 1 base; J trimming: 4 bases; junction bases outside the gene matches: 8. This CDR3 is built from 17 residues. Germline values: CDR1 SGHVS, CDR2 FNYEAQ. The CDR3 spells CASSLDSGSGGYNEQFF. CDR3 nucleotides: TGTGCCAGCAGCTTAGACAGCGGGAGCGGGGGGTACAATGAGCAGTTCTTC.

This clone was detected only once. This chain uses TRBV7-6 with TRBJ2-3, with 11 bases aligning to TRBD2. This CDR3 contains 15 residues. The germline CDR1 and CDR2 sequences are SGHVS and FNYEAQ. J lost 3 bases, V lost 4 bases, and 3 bases had no gene match. CDR3 sequence: CASSSGTSGTDTQYF. The CDR3 bases are TGTGCCAGCAGCTCCGGGACTAGCGGTACAGATACGCAGTATTTT. Variable domain in full (rest from reference TRBV7-6 and TRBJ2-3): GAGVSQSPRYKVTKRGQDVALRCDPISGHVSLYWYRQALGQGPEFLTYFNYEAQQDKSGLPNDRFSAERPEGSISTLTIQRTEQRDSAMYRCASSSGTSGTDTQYFGPGTRLTVL.

The chain joins TRBV28 to TRBJ1-1; D ambiguous. V shed 6 bases and J shed 8 bases, with 10 bases lying between them. Germline V gene lookup returns CDR1 MDHEN and CDR2 SYDVKM. The CDR3 runs to 11 residues. The CDR3 region has the DNA TGTGCCAGCAGCTGGGATCAAGAAGCTTTCTTT. Translation: CASSWDQEAFF.

This clone was observed a handful of times. The chain joins TRBV7-2 to TRBJ2-3; D is ambiguous. This CDR3 contains 11 residues. Trimming removed 7 bases at V and 12 bases at J, with 14 bases between. The germline CDR1 and CDR2 sequences are SGHTA and FQGNSA. CDR3 in amino acids: CASTNSKTQYF. In DNA form, the CDR3 reads TGTGCCAGCACCAACTCAAAAACACAGTATTTT.

The gene calls are TRBV11-2 and TRBJ2-7; D unresolved. CDR1 is SGHAT and CDR2 is FQNNGV in the germline V gene. Trimming stripped 7 bases from V and 1 base from J, with 14 bases between. The CDR3 sequence is 14 residues long. The CDR3 loop reads CASTLAVTSYEQYF. CDR3 sequence (DNA): TGTGCCAGCACCCTGGCAGTGACATCCTACGAGCAGTACTTC.

The chain joins TRBV7-8 to TRBJ2-7; 10 nucleotides match TRBD2. The CDR3 length is 14 residues. J lost 2 bases, V lost 5 bases, and 3 bases had no gene match. Germline assignment: CDR1 SGHVS and CDR2 FQNEAQ. In nucleotides, the CDR3 is TGTGCCAGCAGCCTACTAGCGGGACCCTACGAGCAGTACTTC. Residues: CASSLLAGPYEQYF.

This chain joins TRBV27 and TRBJ2-7; D not certain. Trimming cost V 0 bases and J 0 bases, with 12 bases left between them. In germline, CDR1 is MNHEY, CDR2 SMNVEV (reference sequence). The CDR3 runs to 16 residues. The CDR3 DNA is TGTGCCAGCAGTTTATCCAAAGGTGCGGCCTCCTACGAGCAGTACTTC. It is translated as CASSLSKGAASYEQYF.

Concerning this clone itself: This sample includes further DNA sequences coding for the same CDR3. The gene calls are TRBV29-1 and TRBJ2-7; D is perhaps TRBD1 (6 bases). V lost 3 bases and J 3 bases, leaving 9 bases between the germline ends. This CDR3 has 12 amino acids. CDR1 SQVTM and CDR2 ANQGSEA come from the germline V gene. Here the CDR3 DNA reads TGCAGCGTTGAGGACAGCAGCTACGAGCAGTACTTC. It is translated as CSVEDSSYEQYF.

V is TRBV9 and J is TRBJ1-1; D ambiguous. CDR3 length: 13 amino acids. Germline lookup yields CDR1 SGDLS and CDR2 YYNGEE. V gave up 3 bases and J gave up 1 base, with 7 bases separating them. The CDR3 spells CASSAWGNTEAFF. Written as DNA, the CDR3 is TGTGCCAGCAGCGCATGGGGGAACACTGAAGCTTTCTTT.

This clone appeared a few times. The chain employs TRBV4-1 and TRBJ2-1; the D is unclear. This CDR3 contains 13 residues. Germline V gene data show CDR1 as MGHRA and CDR2 as YSYEKL. V lost 4 bases and J 5 bases, leaving 9 bases between the germline ends. The CDR3 loop is CASSPFSDNEQFF. CDR3 sequence (DNA): TGCGCCAGCAGCCCATTCAGTGACAATGAGCAGTTCTTC.

This clone was counted a single time. The chain uses TRBV27 and TRBJ2-7, with D possibly called TRBD1 or TRBD2 (5 bases each). Looked up from germline, CDR1 is MNHEY and CDR2 is SMNVEV (reference sequence). This CDR3 contains 15 residues. The V gene lost 4 bases and the J gene lost 3 bases, with 16 bases spanning the gap. The DNA for the CDR3 is TGTGCCAGCAGTTCCGGGACGGGACCCAACTACGAGCAGTACTTC. The encoded protein is CASSSGTGPNYEQYF.

This chain connects TRBV7-9 to TRBJ2-1, with D unresolved. The V gene lost 3 bases and the J gene lost 4 bases, with 7 bases spanning the gap. The CDR3 extends over 13 amino acids. Germline values: CDR1 SEHNR, CDR2 FQNEAQ (reference sequence). The CDR3: CASSFPIYNEQFF. The CDR3, as DNA: TGTGCCAGCAGCTTCCCCATTTACAATGAGCAGTTCTTC.

This sequence joins TRBV14 and TRBJ2-7, with D possibly TRBD2 on 6 matching bases. The CDR3 spans 13 residues. The V gene's germline CDR1 is SGHDN and CDR2 FVKESK. Between the trimmed V and J ends, which lost 4 bases and 6 bases, there was a span of 13 bases. The CDR3 sequence: CASSPGRSREQYF. In DNA form, the CDR3 reads TGTGCCAGCAGCCCGGGGAGGAGCCGCGAGCAGTACTTC.

The chain is built from TRBV28 and TRBJ2-2; 10 bases fit TRBD2. Losses at the gene ends were 8 bases for V and 2 bases for J; bases not matched to a gene: 5. Germline V gene lookup returns CDR1 MDHEN and CDR2 SYDVKM. This CDR3 spans 15 amino acids. The CDR3 nucleotides read TGTGCCAGCTCGGGACTAGCGATCAACACCGGGGAGCTGTTTTTT. Translation: CASSGLAINTGELFF.

The chain carries TRBV5-4 and TRBJ1-1; the D is unclear. The CDR3 is made up of 15 amino acids. Germline V CDR1 and CDR2: SGHNT, YYREEE (reference sequence). Trimming pared 3 bases from V and 0 bases from J, leaving 12 bases between. The chain's CDR3 is CASSSSIGMNTEAFF. CDR3 coding DNA: TGTGCCAGCAGCTCGTCGATAGGTATGAACACTGAAGCTTTCTTT.

This sequence joins TRBV28 and TRBJ2-7; D not certain. Germline lookup yields CDR1 MDHEN and CDR2 SYDVKM. V dropped 5 bases and J dropped 2 bases, with 10 bases sitting between them. There are 13 residues in the CDR3. The CDR3 sequence is CASSTDTTYEQYF. Written as DNA, the CDR3 is TGTGCCAGCAGTACTGACACCACCTACGAGCAGTACTTC.

This clone was seen just once. The chain joins TRBV28 to TRBJ2-3, with D possibly TRBD1 on 5 matching bases. Trimming took off 5 bases at V and 0 bases at J, with 24 bases between the two ends. Germline CDR1 MDHEN, CDR2 SYDVKM. The CDR3 consists of 19 residues. The CDR3 here is CASSKITGYSDLSTDTQYF. In nucleotides, the CDR3 is TGTGCCAGCAGTAAAATAACAGGTTACTCGGACCTTAGCACAGATACGCAGTATTTT.

The CDR3 nucleotides read TGTGCCAGCAGTTTCCAGGGTGAGCGCAATCAGCCCCAGCATTTT. Translating gives CASSFQGERNQPQHF. The chain employs TRBV28 and TRBJ1-5, with D perhaps TRBD1 (5 bases). CDR3 length: 15 amino acids. The V end was cut by 3 bases, the J end by 2 bases, with 11 bases between. Looked up from germline, CDR1 is MDHEN and CDR2 is SYDVKM.